This TCR beta chain was observed in a study of brain T cells in children with intractable seizures (dated by TCRdb to the early 2020s). For the wider study: A NanoString immunology panel was first used to screen resected brain tissue from about 53 pediatric epilepsy surgery cases for immune gene transcripts. Most of the 12 selected surgery cases also had pre-surgery blood sequenced, which left four cases with brain tissue only. Study-level results and caveats: Because pre- and post-surgery blood were sequenced to different depths, clones absent from the pre-surgery sample may reflect undersampling. The patients' HCMV serostatus was not known, and viral specificity was inferred solely from CDR3 sequence similarity.

Trimming removed 4 bases from V and 3 bases from J; the gene matches leave 6 bases unexplained. CDR1 and CDR2 were assigned from the germline V gene as SGHRS and YFSETQ. Spanning cysteine to phenylalanine, the CDR3 consists of 14 amino acids. Kept here is only the CDR3 DNA, which spans 42 bases and is read in frame from base 1. The immunoSEQ assay was used to generate TCR beta chain sequences from genomic DNA. Processing in the source paper ran as follows. CDR3 sequences not starting with the conserved framework cysteine at position 104 were manually removed. Clonality was calculated as one minus the normalized Shannon's Diversity Index, with values ranging from 0 (maximal diversity) to 1 (oligoclonal). Chi-squared comparison-of-proportions tests were used to check whether the frequency of the same CDR3 differed between samples, for example brain versus blood. Public clonotypes were identified through searches of immuneACCESS, and similarity to known antiviral clonotypes was evaluated with the VDJdb browser. Imported from immuneACCESS, the table was reduced by TCRdb to in-frame sequences with V and J called. These copies leave out some clones; in studies compared against another copy, an unresolved V gene accounts for under half, and the cause of the remainder is not known. V and J calls and clone size come straight from that table; D and trimming were deduced from the DNA. The sample records around 100,000 clones, 94% of which are singletons. The ten largest clones capture around 4% of the sample.

Reading the label with the study, this specimen's time point is: resected brain tissue, or blood drawn just prior to surgery. The surgery cases with the highest brain T cell transcript signatures were chosen for TCR beta chain sequencing of brain tissue, and also of blood when blood was available. Before surgery, patients had received at least one anti-epileptic drug. The TCR-sequenced patients were children whose drug-resistant epilepsy was caused by tuberous sclerosis complex, focal cortical dysplasia, Rasmussen encephalitis or hemimegalencephaly. Blood samples were collected immediately before the epilepsy surgery. The Monarch genomic DNA purification kit was used to extract bulk genomic DNA from unsorted brain tissue and whole blood. This clone was seen once. Its antigen specificity is not known. Base quality data are lacking; no much larger clone is found one base away.

This clonotype was sampled from a boy less than two years old with hemimegalencephaly and intractable seizures. The sequencing used peripheral blood, collected at surgery. The chain links TRBV5-1 with TRBJ2-7, with TRBD1 identical over 8 junction bases. This receptor carries the CDR3 CASSPWTGNYEQYF. The nucleotide sequence is given as TGCGCCAGCAGCCCATGGACAGGGAACTACGAGCAGTACTTC. Full variable domain (CDR3 extended with the reference TRBV5-1 and TRBJ2-7 proteins): KAGVTQTPRYLIKTRGQQVTLSCSPISGHRSVSWYQQTPGQGLQFLFEYFSETQRNKGNFPGRFSGRQFSNSRSEMNVSTLELGDSALYLCASSPWTGNYEQYFGPGTRLTVT.